This T cell receptor beta chain originates from a study of T cell clonotyping in hematopoietic cell transplantation. At the level of the study: Recipient samples before transplant were obtained post-cytoreduction. Study results and limitations: Pathologically expanded recipient clonotypes increased progressively from day 30 to day 180 as diversity fell. Few recipient clonotypes overlapped donors; over 95% were de novo at given depth. Graft donor and pretransplant recipient Inverse Simpson Index values predicted broader posttransplant TCR diversity.

As concerns this clone: The antigen is not known.

Sequencing was performed with immunoSEQ multiplex PCR; in TCRdb, only in-frame clones are kept and a portion is missing. The top ten clones hold over 4.5% of a sample with 50,000 or so clones, about four fifths of them seen once. Germline V gene data show CDR1 as MNHNS and CDR2 as SASEGT. The CDR3 has 14 residues. Trimming cost V 7 bases and J 4 bases, with 14 bases left between them. Described time point: recipient sample about 28 days before transplant, after cytoreduction. Sequencing was performed on peripheral blood mononuclear cells, taken before stem cell transplant. The receptor was isolated from a man between 60 and 75 years old with myelodysplastic syndrome. Some clones in this sample may be carry-over from other donors' samples. This rearrangement joins TRBV6-1 to TRBJ1-5; tentative D call: TRBD1 (6 bases). The CDR3 DNA follows: TGTGCCAGCACTCTAGGACAGCAAAATCAGCCCCAGCATTTT. As protein: CASTLGQQNQPQHF.